This T cell receptor (beta chain) was observed in a study of shared clonotypes between healthy human individuals. The donor population consisted of healthy HIV-negative adults with no recent acute infections or vaccinations. Unsorted PBMC DNA was run through sequencing on ten immunoSEQ deep assay plates. Original analysis: Filtering differed for immunoSEQ, which gave only junction sequences without quality scores. Libraries were prepared by immunoSEQ multiplex PCR; TCRdb keeps only in-frame clonotypes and omits some of them. V, J and clone size are those of that table, while D and trimming were read from the DNA. Of about 490,000 clones listed, approximately 84% are singletons. This clone was detected only a few times. Its antigen is undetermined. Germline CDR1 and CDR2: SGHTA and FQGNSA. The CDR3 is 14 amino acids. Trimming at V came to 5 bases and at J to 3 bases, leaving 5 bases not matched to a gene.

Study-wide results and limits: Only blood samples were collected, and tissue repertoires likely differ.

Sequencing used PBMCs. The source of this sequence is a woman in her thirties or forties in good health. Some clones in this sample may be carry-over from other donors' samples. The chain links TRBV7-2 to TRBJ2-7, with TRBD1 matching 9 bases. This chain's CDR3 is CASSILTGGYEQYF. CDR3 DNA sequence: TGTGCCAGCAGCATTCTGACAGGGGGCTACGAGCAGTACTTC.